This entry lists 26 T cell receptor beta chains sequenced from one sample in a study of T cells in Graves' hyperthyroidism and ophthalmopathy. What was amplified from RNA transcripts were TCR beta CDR3 regions. A first-round RT-PCR of the TCR CDR3 used the HTBI primer set. TCRdb redid the calling of the multiplex PCR reads with MiXCR, one entry per CDR3 protein. This table has more than 550,000 distinct CDR3 sequences, about 45% appearing once. The material sequenced was peripheral blood or thyroid tissue (not recorded which). These receptors all come from an adult man with Graves' disease, either hyperthyroidism or ophthalmopathy (not recorded which).

The J gene is TRBJ2-7, the V gene TRBV7-6; the D gene is possibly TRBD1 (6 bases). This CDR3 contains 16 residues. The V gene lost 3 bases and the J gene lost 2 bases, with 17 bases spanning the gap. From germline, CDR1 is SGHVS and CDR2 FNYEAQ. The CDR3 DNA follows: TGTGCCAGCAGCTTGGCACGGCTTCAGGGGCCCTACGAGCAGTACTTC. It encodes CASSLARLQGPYEQYF.

This clonotype was detected a few times. The chain employs TRBV5-1 and TRBJ2-7; 13 bases align to TRBD2. CDR1 SGHRS and CDR2 YFSETQ come from the germline V gene. There are 15 residues in the CDR3. V was pared by 0 bases and J by 6 bases, with 3 bases of the junction left unmatched. CDR3 coding DNA: TGCGCCAGCAGCTTGGAACTAGCGGGAGGGGGCGAGCAGTACTTC. Translating it yields CASSLELAGGGEQYF. The full variable domain, rest sourced from reference TRBV5-1 and TRBJ2-7, is KAGVTQTPRYLIKTRGQQVTLSCSPISGHRSVSWYQQTPGQGLQFLFEYFSETQRNKGNFPGRFSGRQFSNSRSEMNVSTLELGDSALYLCASSLELAGGGEQYFGPGTRLTVT.

For this clonotype: This may stem from a read error, because a much larger clone lies one nucleotide away. The rearrangement links TRBV7-8 to TRBJ1-2, with D possibly TRBD1 on 6 matching bases. CDR3 length equals 14 residues. The V end lost 0 bases, the J end lost 8 bases, and 13 bases lay between the germline ends. Per germline, CDR1 SGHVS and CDR2 FQNEAQ. CDR3 sequence: CASSLAAGVDGYTF. The CDR3 DNA reads as TGTGCCAGCAGCTTAGCGGCAGGGGTTGACGGCTACACCTTC.

The genes are TRBV7-9 and TRBJ1-1, with 7 nucleotides matching TRBD1. V dropped 3 bases and J dropped 8; count of bases not matched to a gene: 9. CDR3 size: 14 residues. Per the germline V gene, CDR1 is SEHNR and CDR2 is FQNEAQ (reference sequence). Written as DNA, the CDR3 is TGTGCCAGCAGCTTCCGGGACAGACTTTCCGAAGCTTTCTTT. It is translated as CASSFRDRLSEAFF.

Many counts were recorded for this clonotype. The V gene is TRBV25-1, the J gene TRBJ2-3; 7 nucleotides agree with TRBD1. The V gene's germline CDR1 is MGHDK and CDR2 SYGVNS. The CDR3 is 13 amino acids. V was clipped by 6 bases and J by 2 bases; unmatched bases: 2. Here the CDR3 reads CASRDRYTDTQYF. DNA of the CDR3: TGTGCCAGCAGGGACAGGTACACAGATACGCAGTATTTT.

This clonotype was recorded a few times. This chain links TRBV5-1 with TRBJ2-6; 13 nucleotides align to TRBD2. Germline V gene data show CDR1 as SGHRS and CDR2 as YFSETQ. Trimming took 1 base from V and 2 from J; bases not matched to a gene: 6. This CDR3 region has 19 residues. In DNA form, the CDR3 reads TGCGCCAGCAGCTTGACTCCGGGACTAGCGGGAACTGGGGCCAACGTCCTGACTTTC. Translating gives CASSLTPGLAGTGANVLTF.

This clonotype has a handful of counts. CDR3 nucleotides: TGTGCCAGTAGGAGGGGAGGAGGCAATCAGCCCCAGCATTTT. This sequence encodes CASRRGGGNQPQHF. The gene calls are TRBV19 and TRBJ1-5, with D maybe TRBD1 (5 bases). V lost 6 bases and J 2 bases, leaving 11 bases between the germline ends. The germline V gene has CDR1 LNHDA and CDR2 SQIVND (reference sequence). This CDR3 contains 14 residues.

The rearrangement links TRBV2 to TRBJ1-2, with 12 bases identical to TRBD1. The CDR3 is 13 amino acids. Trimming cost V 9 bases and J 8 bases; bases outside gene matches: 7. Germline CDR1 SNHLY, CDR2 FYNNEI. In nucleotides, the CDR3 is TGTGCCAGGGGGGACAGGGGGCGAAAGGGCTACACCTTC. It is translated as CARGDRGRKGYTF.

The V and J genes are TRBV29-1 and TRBJ1-1; D is unclear. There are 10 residues in the CDR3. V shed 8 bases and J shed 6 bases, with 10 bases lying between them. The germline V gene encodes CDR1 SQVTM and CDR2 ANQGSEA. The DNA of the CDR3 is TGCAGCTTGGCAGGACCTGAAGCTTTCTTT. Its translation: CSLAGPEAFF. Full variable domain (remainder filled in from reference TRBV29-1 and TRBJ1-1): SAVISQKPSRDICQRGTSLTIQCQVDSQVTMMFWYRQQPGQSLTLIATANQGSEATYESGFVIDKFPISRPNLTFSTLTVSNMSPEDSSIYLCSLAGPEAFFGQGTRLTVV.

This clonotype was observed many times. The chain links TRBV9 to TRBJ1-2; D unresolved. This CDR3 comprises 14 residues. Trimming shortened V by 2 bases and J by 1 base, and 9 bases separated the two germline ends. Germline V gives CDR1 SGDLS, CDR2 YYNGEE. CDR3 region: CASSVQGGNYGYTF. The CDR3 DNA follows: TGTGCCAGCAGCGTCCAAGGTGGTAACTATGGCTACACCTTC.

As DNA, the CDR3 is TGTGCCAGCAGCCCTGGGACTAGCGGGGGCCAAGAGACCCAGCATTTT. Its translation is CASSPGTSGGQETQHF. The J gene is TRBJ1-5, the V gene TRBV7-9, with a tentative D call TRBD1 (6 bases). V dropped 5 bases and J dropped 11 bases, with 25 bases sitting between them. Germline CDR1 and CDR2: SEHNR and FQNEAQ (reference sequence). The CDR3 spans 16 residues.

The chain recombines TRBV7-9 with TRBJ1-2; D gene uncertain. The CDR3 length is 12 residues. Germline-derived CDR1 and CDR2 are SEHNR and FQNEAQ (reference sequence). The germline V and J ends were trimmed by 1 base and 12 bases, with 12 bases remaining between them. CDR3 DNA: TGTGCCAGCAGCTTAGAGAGCTCTGGAAACACCTTC. Protein product: CASSLESSGNTF.

The rearrangement joins TRBV20-1 to TRBJ1-1; D uncertain. V gave up 5 bases and J gave up 1 base, with 14 bases separating them. Germline V gene sequence: CDR1 DFQATT, CDR2 SNEGSKA (reference sequence). The CDR3 contains 14 residues. DNA for the CDR3: TGCAGTGCTTTAAAGGTGGCGGGGAACACTGAAGCTTTCTTT. It specifies CSALKVAGNTEAFF.

This sequence joins TRBV29-1 and TRBJ2-2, with TRBD2 matching 14 bases. With 4 bases clipped from V and 7 bases from J, the junction kept 11 bases outside the gene matches. In germline, CDR1 is SQVTM, CDR2 ANQGSEA. CDR3 length equals 17 residues. In DNA form, the CDR3 reads TGCAGCGTTGCCGGCACCGGGACTAGCGGGAGAGGCGGGGAGCTGTTTTTT. This codes for CSVAGTGTSGRGGELFF.

The chain uses TRBV20-1 and TRBJ2-3; D gene ambiguous. Trimming removed 3 bases at V and 4 bases at J, with 14 bases between. The CDR3 has 14 residues. Germline V gene sequence: CDR1 DFQATT, CDR2 SNEGSKA (reference sequence). CDR3 DNA: TGCAGTGCTAGCCCCATCGTAGGCGCAGATACGCAGTATTTT. It specifies CSASPIVGADTQYF.

This clonotype was seen a handful of times. CDR3 nucleotide sequence: TGTGCCAGTAGTCCGTTAGGACAGACAAATCAGCCCCAGCATTTT. It specifies CASSPLGQTNQPQHF. The rearrangement uses TRBV19 and TRBJ1-5, with D possibly being TRBD1 (6 bases). CDR1 and CDR2 from the germline V gene are LNHDA and SQIVND (reference sequence). The CDR3 consists of 15 residues. V was shortened by 5 bases and J by 4 bases, with 15 bases between the two germline ends.

The chain joins TRBV7-9 to TRBJ1-5; no firm D call. V was shortened by 1 base and J by 4 bases, with 11 bases between the two germline ends. The CDR3 loop spans 15 amino acids. Germline CDR1 and CDR2: SEHNR and FQNEAQ (reference sequence). The CDR3 DNA reads TGTGCCAGCAGCTTAGGAGGGCTGCTTAATCAGCCCCAGCATTTT. Translation gives CASSLGGLLNQPQHF.

The gene calls are TRBV12-3 or TRBV12-4 and TRBJ1-4, with 8 nucleotides matching TRBD1. This CDR3 spans 16 amino acids. V trimming: 6 bases; J trimming: 8 bases; junction bases outside the gene matches: 14. CDR3 DNA: TGTGCCAGCAGCCCTTCAGACAGGGGCCGTCGGGAAAAACTGTTTTTT. It is translated as CASSPSDRGRREKLFF.

A few counts support this clonotype. V and J are TRBV6-5 and TRBJ1-2; 8 bases fit TRBD1. Germline V gene data show CDR1 as MNHEY and CDR2 as SVGAGI. After removal of 5 bases from V and 4 bases from J, the junction contained 9 bases not matched to a gene. The CDR3 spans 15 residues. The CDR3 is CASSEGDRRSYGYTF. The CDR3 nucleotides are TGTGCCAGCAGTGAAGGGGACAGGCGATCCTATGGCTACACCTTC.

This clonotype turned up a few times. The genes are TRBV20-1 and TRBJ1-6, with unresolved D. CDR1 is DFQATT and CDR2 is SNEGSKA in the germline V gene (reference sequence). The CDR3 covers 11 residues. V was cut by 6 bases and J by 17 bases, with 17 bases left in between. As DNA, the CDR3 is TGCAGTGCCCCCCTGGGAGATTCGGTCCACTTT. It codes for CSAPLGDSVHF.

In its sample, this clonotype was seen a few times. The chain links TRBV10-3 to TRBJ1-2; D may be TRBD1 (5 bases). The CDR3 extends over 13 amino acids. Germline lookup yields CDR1 ENHRY and CDR2 SYGVKD. V lost 2 bases, J lost 4 bases, and 8 bases lay in between. CDR3 coding DNA: TGTGCCATCAGTGAGACCGGGGGCTATGGCTACACCTTC. Protein sequence: CAISETGGYGYTF.

This clonotype was counted at least ten times. The chain has TRBV12-3 or TRBV12-4 and TRBJ2-7; 11 bases are shared with TRBD2. V dropped 5 bases and J dropped 4; count of bases not matched to a gene: 10. This CDR3 is 16 amino acids long. The chain's CDR3 is CASSPLGTSGAYEQYF. For the CDR3, the DNA is TGTGCCAGCAGTCCCCTCGGGACTAGCGGAGCTTACGAGCAGTACTTC.

This rearrangement joins TRBV24-1 to TRBJ2-2, with a possible D match to TRBD1 (5 bases). The V end lost 9 bases, the J end lost 8 bases, and 15 bases lay between the germline ends. The germline V gene has CDR1 KGHDR and CDR2 SFDVKD. This CDR3 region has 13 residues. The CDR3 reads CATGAGFGGELFF. The CDR3 nucleotides are TGTGCCACCGGGGCAGGTTTTGGAGGGGAGCTGTTTTTT.

V gene TRBV7-2 combines with J gene TRBJ2-7; 11 bases fit TRBD2. The germline V gene encodes CDR1 SGHTA and CDR2 FQGNSA. J was trimmed by 4 bases and V by 4 bases; bases with no gene match: 12. The CDR3 runs 17 residues. The CDR3 reads CASSYPMTSGASYEQYF. CDR3 sequence (DNA): TGTGCCAGCAGCTACCCGATGACTAGCGGGGCTTCGTACGAGCAGTACTTC. Full variable domain (missing parts from reference TRBV7-2 and TRBJ2-7): GAGVSQSPSNKVTEKGKDVELRCDPISGHTALYWYRQSLGQGLEFLIYFQGNSAPDKSGLPSDRFSAERTGGSVSTLTIQRTQQEDSAVYLCASSYPMTSGASYEQYFGPGTRLTVT.

In its sample, this clonotype was seen a few times. V is TRBV11-1 and J is TRBJ2-2; D possibly matches TRBD1 or TRBD2 (5 bases each). Germline V gives CDR1 SGHAT, CDR2 FQDESV (reference sequence). CDR3 size: 13 residues. V lost 5 bases, J lost 4 bases, and 8 bases lay in between. CDR3 nucleotides: TGTGCCAGCAGCCCGGGACCCACCGGGGAGCTGTTTTTT. As protein: CASSPGPTGELFF.

As concerns this clonotype: A read error may account for a junction end that differs from germline. V and J are TRBV6-6 and TRBJ1-3; unclear D gene. Germline V lookup: CDR1 MNHNY, CDR2 SVGAGI (reference sequence). CDR3 length: 13 amino acids. The CDR3 DNA sequence: TGTGCCAGCAGTGCCACCCCCCCGAACACCATACATTTT. It specifies CASSATPPNTIHF.